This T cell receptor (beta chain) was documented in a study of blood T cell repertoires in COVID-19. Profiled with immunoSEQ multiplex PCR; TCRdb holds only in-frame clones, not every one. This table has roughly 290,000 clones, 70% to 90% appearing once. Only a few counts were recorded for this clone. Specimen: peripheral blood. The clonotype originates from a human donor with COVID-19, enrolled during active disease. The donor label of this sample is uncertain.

CDR3 nucleotides: TGTGCCAGCAGGGACAGGGGGCGAAGAGAGTATGGCTACACCTTC. It encodes CASRDRGRREYGYTF. V and J are TRBV2 and TRBJ1-2, with 11 nucleotides matching TRBD1. Germline V lookup: CDR1 SNHLY, CDR2 FYNNEI. J lost 5 bases, V lost 6 bases, and 8 bases had no gene match. The CDR3 spans 15 residues.